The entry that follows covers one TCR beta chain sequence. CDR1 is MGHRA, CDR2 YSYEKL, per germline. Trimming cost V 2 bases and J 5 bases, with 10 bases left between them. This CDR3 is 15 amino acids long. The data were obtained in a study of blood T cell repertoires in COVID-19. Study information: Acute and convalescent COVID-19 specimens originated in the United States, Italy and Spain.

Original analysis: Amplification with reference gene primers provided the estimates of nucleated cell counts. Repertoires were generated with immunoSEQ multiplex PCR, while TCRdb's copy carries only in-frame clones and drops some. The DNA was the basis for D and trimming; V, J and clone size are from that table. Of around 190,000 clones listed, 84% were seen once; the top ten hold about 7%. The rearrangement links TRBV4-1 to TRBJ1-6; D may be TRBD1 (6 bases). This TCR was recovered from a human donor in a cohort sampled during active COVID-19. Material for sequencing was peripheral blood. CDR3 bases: TGCGCCAGCAGCCAAAATCAGGGGAATAATTCACCCCTCCACTTT. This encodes CASSQNQGNNSPLHF.